One and the same sample provided the 12 T cell receptor beta chains below, sequenced in a study of patients with pleural tuberculosis. TCRdb recomputed calls from the reads with MiXCR, one row per CDR3 protein. The table shows around 54,000 distinct CDR3 sequences, with 7.3% occurring only once. The receptors originated from a human donor with pleural tuberculosis.

This clonotype was detected only a few times. The CDR3 reads CASSFRAKETQYF. CDR3 nucleotide sequence: TGTGCCAGCAGTTTCCGGGCTAAAGAGACCCAGTACTTC. The chain joins TRBV12-3 or TRBV12-4 to TRBJ2-5; D is unclear. This CDR3 has 13 residues. Trimming stripped 3 bases from V and 3 bases from J, with 8 bases between.

In its sample, this clonotype was seen many times. The chain has TRBV7-3 and TRBJ1-3; no definite D call. The CDR3 has 16 residues. Germline CDR1 SGHTA, CDR2 FQGTGA. V lost 1 base to trimming and J lost 4 bases, with 14 bases between them. The CDR3 protein is CASSLKPSSRGNTIYF. The CDR3, as DNA: TGTGCCAGCAGCTTAAAACCGTCCAGTCGCGGAAACACCATATATTTT.

There are many counts of this clonotype. The V gene is TRBV12-3 or TRBV12-4, the J gene TRBJ2-7, with 8 bases matching TRBD2. This CDR3 has 17 residues. With 3 bases clipped from V and 6 bases from J, the junction kept 16 bases outside the gene matches. The CDR3, as DNA: TGTGCCAGCAGTTTCCATTTATTACTAGCGGACTTAGGCGAGCAGTACTTC. It is translated as CASSFHLLLADLGEQYF.

This clonotype came up many times. The chain uses TRBV11-2 and TRBJ2-7; no definite D call. This CDR3 has 13 residues. Germline CDR1 SGHAT, CDR2 FQNNGV. The V end was cut by 2 bases, the J end by 4 bases, with 9 bases between. Here the CDR3 DNA reads TGTGCCAGCAGCTTAAGACTCATGTACGAGCAGTACTTC. This sequence encodes CASSLRLMYEQYF.

There are many counts of this clonotype. The chain links TRBV24-1 to TRBJ2-2, with TRBD2 matching over 9 bases. V shed 1 base, J shed 7 bases, and the junction held 9 bases outside the gene matches. The CDR3 covers 17 residues. Germline V lookup: CDR1 KGHDR, CDR2 SFDVKD. CDR3 residues: CATSDFRGRALFGELFF. For the CDR3, the DNA is TGTGCCACCAGTGATTTCCGCGGGAGGGCCTTATTCGGGGAGCTGTTTTTT.

This clonotype was found many times. This chain connects TRBV27 to TRBJ1-2, with 12 bases that match TRBD1. Per the germline V gene, CDR1 is MNHEY and CDR2 is SMNVEV (reference sequence). J lost 13 bases, V lost 2 bases, and 5 bases had no gene match. The length of the CDR3 is 13 residues. CDR3 residues: CASSLGTGGFITF. Here the CDR3 DNA reads TGTGCCAGCAGTTTAGGGACAGGGGGCTTTATCACCTTC.

Relative to its sample, this clonotype is hyperexpanded. The chain uses TRBV12-3 or TRBV12-4 and TRBJ1-5; 9 positions agree with TRBD1. Trimming at V came to 0 bases and at J to 4 bases, leaving 7 bases not matched to a gene. The length of the CDR3 is 17 residues. CDR3 loop: CASSLAGGQGSNQPQHF. The CDR3 DNA sequence: TGTGCCAGCAGTTTAGCAGGGGGACAGGGCTCAAATCAGCCCCAGCATTTT.

This clonotype came up many times. V usage is TRBV4-1 and J usage is TRBJ1-1; possible D gene TRBD1, 5 bases. Germline V gene data show CDR1 as MGHRA and CDR2 as YSYEKL. V gave up 0 bases and J gave up 1 base, with 9 bases separating them. The CDR3 is made up of 15 amino acids. CDR3: CASSQDRRGNTEAFF. Written as DNA, the CDR3 is TGCGCCAGCAGCCAAGATAGGAGGGGGAACACTGAAGCTTTCTTT.

This clonotype was picked up many times. The V and J genes are TRBV12-3 or TRBV12-4 and TRBJ2-6; TRBD1 is a possible D gene (6 bases). This CDR3 spans 17 amino acids. Trimming took off 5 bases at V and 0 bases at J, with 14 bases between the two ends. The CDR3 loop is CASSRLDSISGANVLTF. The CDR3 nucleotides read TGTGCCAGCAGTAGGCTGGACAGCATCTCTGGGGCCAACGTCCTGACTTTC.

This clonotype was counted many times. The rearrangement links TRBV2 to TRBJ2-3; D possibly corresponds to TRBD1 (6 bases). This CDR3 has 16 amino acids. V lost 4 bases and J lost 0, with 14 bases in between. CDR1 and CDR2 (germline): SNHLY, FYNNEI. The CDR3 coding sequence is TGTGCCAGCAGTGTGTGGCAGGGGACCAGCACAGATACGCAGTATTTT. Amino acids: CASSVWQGTSTDTQYF.

There are many counts of this clonotype. The V and J genes are TRBV9 and TRBJ1-5; D ambiguous. CDR1 is SGDLS and CDR2 is YYNGEE in the germline V gene. CDR3 length equals 13 residues. Trimming removed 0 bases from V and 0 bases from J, with 1 base in between. The CDR3 DNA reads TGTGCCAGCAGCGTAGGTAGCAATCAGCCCCAGCATTTT. Its translation: CASSVGSNQPQHF.

This clonotype was counted at least ten times. The rearrangement links TRBV11-2 to TRBJ2-1; 9 bases align to TRBD1. The V and J ends lost 4 bases and 4 bases, in that order; junction bases with no gene match: 5. The CDR3 is 15 residues long. Germline CDR1 SGHAT, CDR2 FQNNGV. The CDR3 here is CASSSHRGLYNEQFF. CDR3 bases: TGTGCCAGCAGCTCTCACAGGGGGCTTTACAATGAGCAGTTCTTC.